This T cell receptor beta chain emerged from a study of blood T cells in healthy people across ages. Points from the study as a whole: Researchers report that TCR beta diversity correlated strongly with naive T cell percentage.

Primed by a sample-barcoded 5' primer and a J-beta primer mix, a second PCR proceeded for 7 to 11 cycles. Each CDR3 protein gets one entry after TCRdb re-called the 5' RACE reads with MiXCR. The table lists more than 700,000 distinct CDR3 sequences, approximately 55% of them singletons, with about two fifths in the top ten. PBMCs numbering at least 7 million were isolated per sample. With regard to this clonotype: The antigen remains undetermined.

Germline V gives CDR1 SGHRS, CDR2 YFSETQ. The CDR3 has 15 amino acids. This chain joins TRBV5-1 and TRBJ2-5, with 12 bases fitting TRBD2. The end of the DNA fits TRBJ2-7 better, so the J call may be wrong. Sequenced material: blood. This clonotype was sampled from a man at least 80 years old in good health. The chain's CDR3 is CASSLVLAGGSEQYF. In DNA, the CDR3 is TGCGCCAGCAGCTTAGTACTAGCGGGAGGATCCGAGCAGTACTTC.